These 29 T cell receptor beta chains originate from one sample sequenced in a study of beta chain features in type 1 diabetes. Reverse transcription of all isolated RNA meant that expressed TCRB transcripts were sequenced. Libraries were prepared by immunoSEQ multiplex PCR; TCRdb keeps only in-frame clonotypes and omits some of them. The sample yields just over 600,000 clones, about 16% seen once. Sequenced sample: naive CD4+ T cells from blood. These receptors were taken from a man aged 18-30 years in good health.

V usage is TRBV18 and J usage is TRBJ2-7; a possible D gene is TRBD1 (6 bases). V was cut by 6 bases and J by 3 bases, with 12 bases left in between. The CDR3 length is 13 residues. Germline values: CDR1 KGHSH, CDR2 LQKENI. The chain's CDR3 is CASSSGQLYEQYF. In nucleotides, the CDR3 is TGTGCCAGCTCCTCGGGACAACTCTACGAGCAGTACTTC.

The rearrangement joins TRBV5-4 to TRBJ1-1; the D gene is possibly TRBD1 (6 bases). V shed 4 bases and J shed 1 base, with 11 bases lying between them. The germline V gene has CDR1 SGHNT and CDR2 YYREEE (reference sequence). The CDR3 is made up of 14 amino acids. Here the CDR3 DNA reads TGTGCCAGCAGCAGCCCACAGGGGAACACTGAAGCTTTCTTT. This codes for CASSSPQGNTEAFF.

This clone was counted only a few times. This chain links TRBV4-3 with TRBJ2-1, with 7 bases lining up with TRBD2. The germline CDR1 and CDR2 sequences are LGHNA and YSLEER. This CDR3 has 16 residues. Losses at the gene ends were 1 base for V and 8 bases for J; bases not matched to a gene: 11. CDR3 sequence reads: CASSQGRGLGYDEQFF. CDR3 DNA: TGCGCCAGCAGCCAAGGGCGTGGACTAGGGTACGATGAGCAGTTCTTC.

The rearrangement links TRBV6-5 to TRBJ2-2; D may be TRBD1 (5 bases). There are 15 residues in the CDR3. Germline loops: CDR1 MNHEY, CDR2 SVGAGI. V lost 7 bases and J lost 2, with 14 bases in between. In nucleotides, the CDR3 is TGTGCCAGCATTTCTCTCAGGGATAACACCGGGGAGCTGTTTTTT. Protein: CASISLRDNTGELFF.

The chain uses TRBV6-6 and TRBJ2-5; tentatively, D is TRBD1 (6 bases). The CDR3 runs to 14 residues. CDR1 is MNHNY, CDR2 SVGAGI, per germline (reference sequence). The V and J ends lost 2 bases and 1 base respectively, with 8 bases between them. The CDR3: CASSYPTGQETQYF. DNA for the CDR3: TGTGCCAGCAGTTACCCGACAGGCCAAGAGACCCAGTACTTC.

CDR3 in amino acids: CASSSVGVSYEQYF. CDR3 bases: TGTGCCAGCAGCTCAGTGGGGGTATCCTACGAGCAGTACTTC. The chain employs TRBV7-9 and TRBJ2-7, with D possibly being TRBD1 or TRBD2 (5 bases each). Per the germline V gene, CDR1 is SEHNR and CDR2 is FQNEAQ (reference sequence). Trimming shortened V by 4 bases and J by 1 base, and 11 bases separated the two germline ends. The CDR3 has 14 amino acids.

The gene calls are TRBV7-2 and TRBJ2-7; 8 positions agree with TRBD2. Germline V gene data show CDR1 as SGHTA and CDR2 as FQGNSA. The CDR3 is made up of 17 amino acids. With 5 bases clipped from V and 6 bases from J, the junction kept 18 bases outside the gene matches. The CDR3 DNA reads as TGTGCCAGCAGCCCTACGGTCCGAGCGGGGGCCTCCGGCGAGCAGTACTTC. Translating gives CASSPTVRAGASGEQYF. The full variable domain, completed using reference TRBV7-2 and TRBJ2-7, is GAGVSQSPSNKVTEKGKDVELRCDPISGHTALYWYRQSLGQGLEFLIYFQGNSAPDKSGLPSDRFSAERTGGSVSTLTIQRTQQEDSAVYLCASSPTVRAGASGEQYFGPGTRLTVT.

This clone was detected only a few times. The chain couples TRBV4-3 to TRBJ1-4; D gene ambiguous. Looked up from germline, CDR1 is LGHNA and CDR2 is YSLEER. V lost 1 base and J 5 bases, leaving 11 bases between the germline ends. The CDR3 is 15 amino acids. The CDR3 loop reads CASSQAPNRNEKLFF. The CDR3 nucleotides are TGCGCCAGCAGCCAAGCTCCTAACCGGAATGAAAAACTGTTTTTT.

The chain combines TRBV5-4 with TRBJ2-7, with D uncertain. From germline, CDR1 is SGHNT and CDR2 YYREEE (reference sequence). The length of the CDR3 is 14 residues. V was shortened by 4 bases and J by 5 bases, with 16 bases between the two germline ends. This CDR3 is CASSDPITNHEQYF. For the CDR3, the DNA is TGTGCCAGCAGCGACCCGATTACTAACCACGAGCAGTACTTC.

This clone was seen more than once but under ten times. This chain's CDR3 is CSVESRQGNEQYF. CDR3 bases: TGCAGCGTTGAATCGAGGCAGGGCAACGAGCAGTACTTC. The V call is TRBV29-1, the J call TRBJ2-7, with D possibly being TRBD1 (5 bases). This CDR3 spans 13 amino acids. Trimming shortened V by 2 bases and J by 5 bases, and 13 bases separated the two germline ends. Germline values: CDR1 SQVTM, CDR2 ANQGSEA.

This clone has more than one count but fewer than ten. The genes are TRBV28 and TRBJ2-7, with D possibly matching TRBD2 (5 bases). The V gene's germline CDR1 is MDHEN and CDR2 SYDVKM. The V gene lost 6 bases and the J gene lost 3 bases, with 9 bases spanning the gap. The CDR3 is 12 residues long. As DNA, the CDR3 is TGTGCCAGCAGGCCCGGGGACTACGAGCAGTACTTC. This sequence encodes CASRPGDYEQYF. The full variable domain, its missing parts supplied by reference TRBV28 and TRBJ2-7, is DVKVTQSSRYLVKRTGEKVFLECVQDMDHENMFWYRQDPGLGLRLIYFSYDVKMKEKGDIPEGYSVSREKKERFSLILESASTNQTSMYLCASRPGDYEQYFGPGTRLTVT.

In this sample, this clone turned up a few times. The genes are TRBV5-6 and TRBJ2-5; no clear D gene. The CDR3 loop spans 15 amino acids. The V gene's germline CDR1 is SGHDT and CDR2 YYEEEE. Trimming left V 0 bases short and J 1 base short, with 10 bases between. CDR3 sequence: CASSLGTTTQETQYF. For the CDR3, the DNA is TGTGCCAGCAGCTTGGGAACAACCACCCAAGAGACCCAGTACTTC.

The chain uses TRBV5-4 and TRBJ2-3, with 13 bases that match TRBD2. V lost 4 bases and J lost 8; bases outside the gene matches: 10. Per germline, CDR1 SGHNT and CDR2 YYREEE (reference sequence). This CDR3 is 16 amino acids long. This chain's CDR3 is CASSLVGLAGVVTQYF. CDR3 sequence (DNA): TGTGCCAGCAGCCTGGTAGGACTAGCGGGAGTTGTTACGCAGTATTTT.

This clone was counted between two and nine times. The gene calls are TRBV5-1 and TRBJ2-4; D possibly corresponds to TRBD1 (6 bases). V gave up 0 bases and J gave up 1 base, with 8 bases separating them. This CDR3 has 15 residues. Looked up from germline, CDR1 is SGHRS and CDR2 is YFSETQ. The CDR3: CASSLAGGAKNIQYF. For the CDR3, the DNA is TGCGCCAGCAGCTTGGCTGGGGGCGCCAAAAACATTCAGTACTTC.

Only a few counts were recorded for this clone. The gene calls are TRBV10-3 and TRBJ1-2; 9 nucleotides align to TRBD1. The V and J ends lost 2 bases and 3 bases, in that order; junction bases with no gene match: 10. There are 17 residues in the CDR3. The germline gives CDR1 ENHRY, CDR2 SYGVKD. The CDR3 loop reads CAISEIGQGNIDYGYTF. CDR3 sequence (DNA): TGTGCCATCAGTGAGATAGGACAGGGGAATATCGACTATGGCTACACCTTC.

This sequence joins TRBV5-1 and TRBJ2-7; 10 bases align to TRBD1. The CDR3 has 15 amino acids. Germline V gene lookup returns CDR1 SGHRS and CDR2 YFSETQ. After removal of 3 bases from V and 2 bases from J, the junction contained 5 bases not matched to a gene. The CDR3 DNA sequence: TGCGCCAGCAGCTCCGGCGGGACAGGGGCCTACGAGCAGTACTTC. This encodes CASSSGGTGAYEQYF.

The rearrangement links TRBV11-1 to TRBJ1-1, with 7 bases identical to TRBD1. This CDR3 has 15 amino acids. The trim removed 6 bases at V and 1 base at J, leaving 8 bases unmatched. The V gene's germline CDR1 is SGHAT and CDR2 FQDESV (reference sequence). The CDR3 reads CASRHRTGPNTEAFF. The CDR3 bases are TGTGCCAGCAGGCATAGGACAGGCCCGAACACTGAAGCTTTCTTT.

Only a few counts were recorded for this clone. This chain joins TRBV7-8 and TRBJ2-5; D gene unclear. Trimming took off 1 base at V and 1 base at J, with 7 bases between the two ends. The CDR3 is 14 residues long. The germline V gene has CDR1 SGHVS and CDR2 FQNEAQ. The CDR3 DNA sequence: TGTGCCAGCAGCTTAGAGGTTTCCCAAGAGACCCAGTACTTC. It codes for CASSLEVSQETQYF.

This clone has only a few counts. The CDR3 DNA sequence: TGTGCCAGCAGTTACTCAGGGGGCGGCCTGAACACTGAAGCTTTCTTT. Residues: CASSYSGGGLNTEAFF. The chain joins TRBV6-5 to TRBJ1-1, with TRBD1 matching over 7 bases. Trimming at V came to 0 bases and at J to 0 bases, leaving 4 bases not matched to a gene. Germline CDR1 MNHEY, CDR2 SVGAGI. CDR3 length equals 16 residues.

V and J are TRBV13 and TRBJ1-2; TRBD1 might be the D (5 bases). Germline loops: CDR1 PRHDT, CDR2 FYEKMQ (reference sequence). There are 13 residues in the CDR3. Trimming stripped 2 bases from V and 5 bases from J, with 9 bases between. This CDR3 is CASSLSDSYGYTF. In DNA, the CDR3 is TGTGCCAGCAGCTTATCAGACAGTTATGGCTACACCTTC.

The chain links TRBV11-3 to TRBJ2-1; 7 nucleotides agree with TRBD1. Germline CDR1 reads SGHNT; CDR2 reads YENEEA. The J segment lost 8 bases and the V segment lost 6 bases, leaving 13 bases of the junction unmatched. CDR3 length: 15 amino acids. Written as DNA, the CDR3 is TGTGCCAGCAGACAAGGGCAAACAGGGGCTGATGAGCAGTTCTTC. As protein: CASRQGQTGADEQFF.

The table lists this clone with a count of one. J is TRBJ2-1 and V is TRBV15; D ambiguous. The CDR3 is 15 residues long. The germline V gene has CDR1 LNHNV and CDR2 YYDKDF (reference sequence). V dropped 0 bases and J dropped 2 bases, with 8 bases sitting between them. The CDR3 sequence: CATSRDAQPYNEQFF. CDR3 nucleotide sequence: TGTGCCACCAGCAGAGATGCCCAACCCTACAATGAGCAGTTCTTC.

The chain links TRBV28 to TRBJ1-2; D gene ambiguous. Germline V lookup: CDR1 MDHEN, CDR2 SYDVKM. The V gene lost 3 bases and the J gene lost 5 bases, with 19 bases spanning the gap. The CDR3 runs 16 residues. The CDR3 nucleotides are TGTGCCAGCAGTTTTGCACACGGACCACCCCAATATGGCTACACCTTC. Its protein product is CASSFAHGPPQYGYTF.

The chain combines TRBV15 with TRBJ2-1; TRBD1 agrees at 7 bases. After removal of 6 bases from V and 2 bases from J, the junction contained 7 bases not matched to a gene. The CDR3 is 15 amino acids. Germline V gene sequence: CDR1 LNHNV, CDR2 YYDKDF (reference sequence). The CDR3, as DNA: TGTGCCACCAGTAACGACAGGGACACCTACAATGAGCAGTTCTTC. Protein: CATSNDRDTYNEQFF.

This clone was picked up a small number of times. This sample also contains other DNA sequences that code for the same CDR3. CDR3 amino acids: CSVAAGNTEAFF. In DNA form, the CDR3 reads TGCAGCGTTGCTGCGGGGAACACTGAAGCTTTCTTT. J is TRBJ1-1 and V is TRBV29-1, with no clear D. The CDR3 runs to 12 residues. The V and J ends lost 4 bases and 1 base respectively, with 7 bases between them. CDR1 is SQVTM and CDR2 is ANQGSEA in the germline V gene.

This clone was observed a handful of times. This chain joins TRBV4-1 and TRBJ1-2; the D is unclear. Looked up from germline, CDR1 is MGHRA and CDR2 is YSYEKL. Deletions cut 0 bases from V and 5 bases from J, with 16 bases between. The CDR3 loop spans 16 amino acids. In DNA form, the CDR3 reads TGCGCCAGCAGCCAAGATTGGGCCAGCGGAGTTTATGGCTACACCTTC. Protein sequence: CASSQDWASGVYGYTF.

The rearrangement links TRBV30 to TRBJ1-1; D is unclear. CDR1 and CDR2 from the germline V gene are GTSNPN and SVGIG (reference sequence). There are 14 residues in the CDR3. The V end lost 4 bases, the J end lost 0 bases, and 12 bases lay between the germline ends. The CDR3 sequence is CAWNHAGLNTEAFF. CDR3 sequence (DNA): TGTGCCTGGAACCACGCTGGACTGAACACTGAAGCTTTCTTT. Full variable domain (missing parts from reference TRBV30 and TRBJ1-1): SQTIHQWPATLVQPVGSPLSLECTVEGTSNPNLYWYRQAAGRGLQLLFYSVGIGQISSEVPQNLSASRPQDRQFILSSKKLLLSDSGFYLCAWNHAGLNTEAFFGQGTRLTVV.

The rearrangement joins TRBV5-1 to TRBJ2-1; possible D gene TRBD1, 5 bases. V lost 0 bases, J lost 9 bases, and 16 bases lay in between. Germline CDR1 and CDR2: SGHRS and YFSETQ. The CDR3 runs to 15 residues. This chain's CDR3 is CASSLVRASDGEQFF. In DNA form, the CDR3 reads TGCGCCAGCAGCTTGGTCAGGGCGTCGGATGGTGAGCAGTTCTTC.

This clone showed up just a few times. This chain uses TRBV2 with TRBJ2-1, with 11 bases that match TRBD2. Germline V gene data show CDR1 as SNHLY and CDR2 as FYNNEI. This CDR3 has 14 residues. Trimming cost V 4 bases and J 4 bases; bases outside gene matches: 0. Here the CDR3 reads CASSGLAGYNEQFF. For the CDR3, the DNA is TGTGCCAGCAGTGGACTAGCGGGATACAATGAGCAGTTCTTC. Full variable domain (outside the CDR3, taken from reference TRBV2 and TRBJ2-1): EPEVTQTPSHQVTQMGQEVILRCVPISNHLYFYWYRQILGQKVEFLVSFYNNEISEKSEIFDDQFSVERPDGSNFTLKIRSTKLEDSAMYFCASSGLAGYNEQFFGPGTRLTVL.